This entry lists 26 T cell receptor beta chains sequenced from one sample in a study of shared T cell receptors in the human thymus. TCRdb's table, derived via immunoSEQ multiplex PCR, lists solely in-frame clones and lacks some. The sample has 550,000 to 800,000 clones, approximately 83% seen once. This sample was also put to use in a study of human thymus T cells.

Sequenced sample: thymocytes. These receptors all stem from a girl in the first two years of life with a congenital heart defect.

As DNA, the CDR3 is TGTGCCAGCAGTGAAGTTAGTGTGTGGGTTGACTGGGGGACTGATACGCAGTATTTT. Protein: CASSEVSVWVDWGTDTQYF. V usage is TRBV6-1 and J usage is TRBJ2-3, with a tentative D call TRBD2 (6 bases). V lost 1 base to trimming and J lost 6 bases, with 26 bases between them. This CDR3 is built from 19 residues. The germline CDR1 and CDR2 sequences are MNHNS and SASEGT.

The CDR3 protein is CASSSRRAANEQFF. The CDR3 nucleotides read TGTGCCAGCTCCTCCCGGCGGGCGGCCAATGAGCAGTTCTTC. This chain connects TRBV6-1 to TRBJ2-1, with D maybe TRBD2 (5 bases). Looked up from germline, CDR1 is MNHNS and CDR2 is SASEGT. The CDR3 totals 14 residues. Trimming stripped 8 bases from V and 6 bases from J, with 17 bases between.

The J gene is TRBJ1-1, the V gene TRBV5-1; TRBD1 matches at 10 bases. The V and J ends lost 4 bases and 5 bases, in that order; junction bases with no gene match: 14. Germline CDR1 SGHRS, CDR2 YFSETQ. This CDR3 contains 17 residues. The CDR3 DNA sequence: TGCGCCAGCAGCCAGTGGGGACAGGGGATAGGAGAGACTGAAGCTTTCTTT. Protein sequence: CASSQWGQGIGETEAFF. Complete variable domain (other parts from reference TRBV5-1 and TRBJ1-1): KAGVTQTPRYLIKTRGQQVTLSCSPISGHRSVSWYQQTPGQGLQFLFEYFSETQRNKGNFPGRFSGRQFSNSRSEMNVSTLELGDSALYLCASSQWGQGIGETEAFFGQGTRLTVV.

This chain's CDR3 is CSVEDSTVGDRQAFF. As DNA, the CDR3 is TGCAGCGTTGAAGATTCTACGGTGGGGGACAGGCAAGCTTTCTTT. The V and J genes are TRBV29-1 and TRBJ1-1; TRBD1 aligns across 8 bases. The CDR3 is 15 residues long. V lost 0 bases and J lost 9; bases outside the gene matches: 12. Germline V gives CDR1 SQVTM, CDR2 ANQGSEA. Full variable domain (outside the CDR3, taken from reference TRBV29-1 and TRBJ1-1): SAVISQKPSRDICQRGTSLTIQCQVDSQVTMMFWYRQQPGQSLTLIATANQGSEATYESGFVIDKFPISRPNLTFSTLTVSNMSPEDSSIYLCSVEDSTVGDRQAFFGQGTRLTVV.

This sequence joins TRBV19 and TRBJ2-5, with no clear D. Trimming pared 0 bases from V and 2 bases from J, leaving 19 bases between. The CDR3 covers 18 residues. The germline gives CDR1 LNHDA, CDR2 SQIVND (reference sequence). The CDR3 region is CASSIDGPPDGLQETQYF. CDR3 nucleotides: TGTGCCAGTAGTATAGATGGCCCCCCTGACGGGTTACAAGAGACCCAGTACTTC.

The genes are TRBV18 and TRBJ2-7; 7 bases align to TRBD1. With 6 bases clipped from V and 3 bases from J, the junction kept 5 bases outside the gene matches. The CDR3 runs 13 residues. The germline V gene encodes CDR1 KGHSH and CDR2 LQKENI. CDR3 in DNA: TGTGCCAGCTCGTTAGGGGGCGACTACGAGCAGTACTTC. Amino acid sequence: CASSLGGDYEQYF.

The rearrangement links TRBV5-1 to TRBJ1-2; D remains unclear. The CDR3 totals 14 residues. The germline gives CDR1 SGHRS, CDR2 YFSETQ. V shed 1 base and J shed 2 bases, with 9 bases lying between them. In nucleotides, the CDR3 is TGCGCCAGCAGCTTGTCAGGATCCAACTATGGCTACACCTTC. This sequence encodes CASSLSGSNYGYTF. The entire variable domain, with the rest obtained from reference TRBV5-1 and TRBJ1-2, is as follows: KAGVTQTPRYLIKTRGQQVTLSCSPISGHRSVSWYQQTPGQGLQFLFEYFSETQRNKGNFPGRFSGRQFSNSRSEMNVSTLELGDSALYLCASSLSGSNYGYTFGSGTRLTVV.

This clone was counted a single time. V gene TRBV13 combines with J gene TRBJ2-7; D perhaps matches TRBD1 (5 bases). Trimming removed 0 bases at V and 3 bases at J, with 24 bases between. Germline lookup yields CDR1 PRHDT and CDR2 FYEKMQ (reference sequence). The length of the CDR3 is 19 residues. In DNA, the CDR3 is TGTGCCAGCAGCTTAGGCCCGGTCCGTCCGAACCCCAGGGTCTACGAGCAGTACTTC. Encoded protein: CASSLGPVRPNPRVYEQYF.

The genes are TRBV2 and TRBJ2-7, with a tentative D call TRBD2 (6 bases). Trimming stripped 6 bases from V and 3 bases from J, with 15 bases between. This CDR3 comprises 14 residues. Per germline, CDR1 SNHLY and CDR2 FYNNEI. CDR3 nucleotide sequence: TGTGCCAGCAGCGGGACCGGAGGGCTCTACGAGCAGTACTTC. Its protein is CASSGTGGLYEQYF.

The genes are TRBV7-9 and TRBJ2-5, with TRBD2 matching over 8 bases. The CDR3 loop spans 17 amino acids. V was clipped by 7 bases and J by 5 bases; unmatched bases: 18. In germline, CDR1 is SEHNR, CDR2 FQNEAQ (reference sequence). In DNA form, the CDR3 reads TGTGCCAGCAACCAAGGGGAAAGCGGGGGCCCTCGGGAGACCCAGTACTTC. Protein product: CASNQGESGGPRETQYF.

This clone is a singleton in its sample. The rearrangement links TRBV6-5 to TRBJ1-2; D is perhaps TRBD1 (5 bases). V was cut by 10 bases and J by 7 bases, with 19 bases left in between. Looked up from germline, CDR1 is MNHEY and CDR2 is SVGAGI. CDR3 length equals 13 residues. The CDR3, as DNA: TGTGCCACGATCTCACGGGGGGGAGGTGGCTACACCTTC. Its protein is CATISRGGGGYTF.

This chain joins TRBV27 and TRBJ1-2; 8 bases line up with TRBD1. The CDR3 sequence is 18 residues long. V trimming: 5 bases; J trimming: 5 bases; junction bases outside the gene matches: 19. Germline V lookup: CDR1 MNHEY, CDR2 SMNVEV (reference sequence). This CDR3 reads CASSDDSNAGGALYGYTF. The CDR3 region has the DNA TGTGCCAGCAGTGACGACTCAAATGCAGGGGGCGCATTGTATGGCTACACCTTC.

This clone turned up a few times. This chain connects TRBV9 to TRBJ2-2; 14 nucleotides agree with TRBD2. There are 18 residues in the CDR3. Germline CDR1 SGDLS, CDR2 YYNGEE. V trimming: 0 bases; J trimming: 4 bases; junction bases outside the gene matches: 5. This chain's CDR3 is CASSVGLAGGPGTGELFF. CDR3 in DNA: TGTGCCAGCAGCGTAGGACTAGCGGGGGGGCCGGGCACCGGGGAGCTGTTTTTT.

The CDR3 region has the DNA TGCGCCAGCCACCCGGGGTCCGGGACAGGGGACGCTAGGTCCTCTAACTATGGCTACACCTTC. Translating it yields CASHPGSGTGDARSSNYGYTF. The chain uses TRBV4-3 and TRBJ1-2, with TRBD1 matching 10 bases. CDR3 length: 21 amino acids. J was trimmed by 0 bases and V by 8 bases; bases with no gene match: 24. Germline lookup yields CDR1 LGHNA and CDR2 YSLEER.

This rearrangement joins TRBV4-1 to TRBJ1-4, with a weak D call TRBD1 (5 bases). Trimming took 2 bases from V and 2 from J, leaving 18 bases between them. The CDR3 runs 18 residues. Germline loops: CDR1 MGHRA, CDR2 YSYEKL. The CDR3 sequence: CASSQWVPVRGTNEKLFF. The CDR3 region has the DNA TGCGCCAGCAGCCAATGGGTTCCAGTCCGGGGGACTAATGAAAAACTGTTTTTT.

The chain couples TRBV30 to TRBJ1-1, with TRBD1 matching over 12 bases. Germline values: CDR1 GTSNPN, CDR2 SVGIG (reference sequence). CDR3 size: 18 residues. V dropped 5 bases and J dropped 6; count of bases not matched to a gene: 19. CDR3 nucleotides: TGTGCCTGGCGACCTTACCCCCGGGACAGGGGGCTTGGCGCTGAAGCTTTCTTT. Amino acid sequence: CAWRPYPRDRGLGAEAFF.

The V and J genes are TRBV9 and TRBJ2-1; 8 bases line up with TRBD2. CDR1 is SGDLS and CDR2 is YYNGEE in the germline V gene. The CDR3 spans 14 residues. Germline trimming cut 2 bases from V and 8 bases from J; bases unmatched to any gene: 6. The CDR3 sequence is CASSVGGARDEQFF. DNA of the CDR3: TGTGCCAGCAGCGTCGGGGGGGCCAGAGATGAGCAGTTCTTC. Filled out from reference TRBV9 and TRBJ2-1, the complete variable domain reads DSGVTQTPKHLITATGQRVTLRCSPRSGDLSVYWYQQSLDQGLQFLIQYYNGEERAKGNILERFSAQQFPDLHSELNLSSLELGDSALYFCASSVGGARDEQFFGPGTRLTVL.

The rearrangement links TRBV7-2 to TRBJ2-2; D is perhaps TRBD2 (5 bases). The CDR3 extends over 14 amino acids. CDR1 and CDR2 (germline): SGHTA, FQGNSA. The V and J ends lost 1 base and 4 bases respectively, with 7 bases between them. The CDR3 protein is CASSLGGPTGELFF. The CDR3 DNA follows: TGTGCCAGCAGCTTAGGAGGGCCCACCGGGGAGCTGTTTTTT. The full variable domain, rest sourced from reference TRBV7-2 and TRBJ2-2, is GAGVSQSPSNKVTEKGKDVELRCDPISGHTALYWYRQSLGQGLEFLIYFQGNSAPDKSGLPSDRFSAERTGGSVSTLTIQRTQQEDSAVYLCASSLGGPTGELFFGEGSRLTVL.

Only one count was recorded for this clone. The chain joins TRBV7-9 to TRBJ2-7; TRBD2 aligns across 7 bases. The trim removed 4 bases at V and 2 bases at J, leaving 11 bases unmatched. The CDR3 is 16 residues long. Germline assignment: CDR1 SEHNR and CDR2 FQNEAQ (reference sequence). CDR3 residues: CASSSRIGRDTYEQYF. The CDR3 DNA reads TGTGCCAGCAGCTCCCGCATAGGGAGGGATACCTACGAGCAGTACTTC.

This rearrangement joins TRBV28 to TRBJ1-3; D gene uncertain. The CDR3 consists of 14 residues. Trimming removed 3 bases from V and 2 bases from J, with 8 bases in between. The germline V gene has CDR1 MDHEN and CDR2 SYDVKM. The CDR3 region is CASSFRGTGNTIYF. CDR3 DNA: TGTGCCAGCAGTTTTAGAGGGACTGGAAACACCATATATTTT.

This chain joins TRBV5-1 and TRBJ2-2; 7 positions match TRBD1. The CDR3 is 15 amino acids. Per germline, CDR1 SGHRS and CDR2 YFSETQ. Germline trimming cut 4 bases from V and 2 bases from J; bases unmatched to any gene: 5. The DNA of the CDR3 is TGCGCCAGCAGCCCGACAGGGTTAAACACCGGGGAGCTGTTTTTT. This gives the protein CASSPTGLNTGELFF.

The genes are TRBV4-1 and TRBJ2-1, with 7 bases fitting TRBD1. Germline V CDR1 and CDR2: MGHRA, YSYEKL. The CDR3 sequence is 21 residues long. J was trimmed by 4 bases and V by 0 bases; bases with no gene match: 21. CDR3 sequence (DNA): TGCGCCAGCAGCCAAGAGCCACCAAAGGCACCAGCCGGGACAGCATACAATGAGCAGTTCTTC. Residues: CASSQEPPKAPAGTAYNEQFF.

V usage is TRBV4-1 and J usage is TRBJ2-5; D is perhaps TRBD2 (5 bases). The CDR3 consists of 17 residues. V gave up 0 bases and J gave up 1 base, with 15 bases separating them. Germline loops: CDR1 MGHRA, CDR2 YSYEKL. CDR3 residues: CASSQDRGLPSQETQYF. CDR3 in DNA: TGCGCCAGCAGCCAAGATAGAGGGCTACCCTCCCAAGAGACCCAGTACTTC.

The rearrangement links TRBV28 to TRBJ2-7; TRBD1 matches 7 bases. V trimming: 5 bases; J trimming: 5 bases; junction bases outside the gene matches: 6. From germline, CDR1 is MDHEN and CDR2 SYDVKM. CDR3 size: 13 residues. Here the CDR3 reads CASSDDRVHEQYF. Here the CDR3 DNA reads TGTGCCAGCAGTGATGACAGGGTCCACGAGCAGTACTTC.

V gene TRBV6-6 combines with J gene TRBJ2-1; the match to TRBD1 covers 9 bases. Germline V lookup: CDR1 MNHNY, CDR2 SVGAGI (reference sequence). CDR3 length equals 16 residues. V lost 2 bases and J lost 4; bases outside the gene matches: 6. Here the CDR3 reads CASSYPHRGRYNEQFF. For the CDR3, the DNA is TGTGCCAGCAGTTACCCCCACAGGGGGCGATACAATGAGCAGTTCTTC.

V and J are TRBV27 and TRBJ2-2, with TRBD2 identical over 8 bases. This CDR3 comprises 14 residues. The germline gives CDR1 MNHEY, CDR2 SMNVEV (reference sequence). The V segment lost 5 bases and the J segment 5 bases; nucleotides outside the gene matches: 4. The CDR3 region is CASSPGGGTGELFF. In nucleotides, the CDR3 is TGTGCCAGCAGTCCCGGGGGGGGGACCGGGGAGCTGTTTTTT.